This is a list of T cell receptor beta chains from one sample in a study of OX40 agonist ivuxolimab in advanced cancers. The table came from immunoSEQ multiplex PCR; TCRdb's copy has only in-frame clones and leaves some out. The profile shows 15,000 or so clones, more than 65% of them singletons. This specimen was CD4+ or CD8+ T cells sorted from blood, taken in a trial of the OX40 agonist ivuxolimab. These receptors were taken from an adult with an advanced solid tumor such as melanoma, head and neck, liver or kidney cancer. Each CDR3 is given with its conserved first and last residue. Each record gives: J gene, V gene, D gene, clone size, CDR3 protein, CDR3 DNA. The D gene is left open where the match is weak. Clone sizes are given selectively: once, few, many, or a class where the clone is expanded.

j_gene: TRBJ1-3
v_gene: TRBV4-2
d_gene: .
abundance: .
CDR3aa: CASSQDPEGSGNTIYF
CDR3nt: TGTGCCAGCAGCCAAGACCCAGAAGGCTCTGGAAACACCATATATTTT

j_gene: TRBJ1-2
v_gene: TRBV19
d_gene: TRBD1
abundance: .
CDR3aa: CASTPGQGTYGYTF
CDR3nt: TGTGCCAGCACACCGGGACAGGGGACCTATGGCTACACCTTC

j_gene: TRBJ1-2
v_gene: TRBV28
d_gene: .
abundance: .
CDR3aa: CASSFGDNYGYTF
CDR3nt: TGTGCCAGCAGTTTCGGGGACAACTATGGCTACACCTTC

j_gene: TRBJ2-2
v_gene: TRBV4-2
d_gene: TRBD2
abundance: once
CDR3aa: CASSQDSAGGLTGELFF
CDR3nt: TGTGCCAGCAGCCAAGACTCTGCGGGAGGCCTTACCGGGGAGCTGTTTTTT

j_gene: TRBJ1-3
v_gene: TRBV6-1
d_gene: .
abundance: .
CDR3aa: CASSALRGDSGNTIYF
CDR3nt: TGTGCCAGCAGTGCCCTGCGAGGGGACTCTGGAAACACCATATATTTT

j_gene: TRBJ2-7
v_gene: TRBV30
d_gene: TRBD2
abundance: .
CDR3aa: CACTGTSGGPYEQYF
CDR3nt: TGTGCCTGCACCGGGACTAGCGGGGGTCCCTACGAGCAGTACTTC

j_gene: TRBJ2-5
v_gene: TRBV14
d_gene: .
abundance: .
CDR3aa: CASSQSGFGETQYF
CDR3nt: TGTGCCAGCAGCCAATCGGGGTTTGGAGAGACCCAGTACTTC

j_gene: TRBJ2-3
v_gene: TRBV18
d_gene: .
abundance: .
CDR3aa: CASSPNRASTDTQYF
CDR3nt: TGTGCCAGCTCCCCAAACAGGGCTAGCACAGATACGCAGTATTTT

j_gene: TRBJ2-1
v_gene: TRBV9
d_gene: TRBD2
abundance: few
CDR3aa: CASSVARNSGSYNEQFF
CDR3nt: TGTGCCAGCAGCGTAGCTCGTAATAGCGGGAGTTACAATGAGCAGTTCTTC

j_gene: TRBJ1-1
v_gene: TRBV18
d_gene: .
abundance: once
CDR3aa: CASSPPGPNTEAFF
CDR3nt: TGTGCCAGCTCACCACCAGGGCCGAACACTGAAGCTTTCTTT

j_gene: TRBJ2-1
v_gene: TRBV13
d_gene: .
abundance: .
CDR3aa: CASTHDNNEQFF
CDR3nt: TGTGCCAGCACCCACGACAACAATGAGCAGTTCTTC

j_gene: TRBJ2-7
v_gene: TRBV29-1
d_gene: TRBD2
abundance: .
CDR3aa: CSVATSGLSYEQYF
CDR3nt: TGCAGCGTGGCAACTAGCGGACTCTCCTACGAGCAGTACTTC

j_gene: TRBJ2-2
v_gene: TRBV4-1
d_gene: .
abundance: once
CDR3aa: CASSQGPVGSGELFF
CDR3nt: TGCGCCAGCAGCCAAGGGCCCGTTGGAAGCGGGGAGCTGTTTTTT

j_gene: TRBJ2-1
v_gene: TRBV5-4
d_gene: .
abundance: .
CDR3aa: CASSHSLGGNEQFF
CDR3nt: TGTGCCAGCAGCCACAGTCTAGGCGGCAATGAGCAGTTCTTC

j_gene: TRBJ2-7
v_gene: TRBV4-2
d_gene: TRBD2
abundance: .
CDR3aa: CASSQEAGGGYEQYF
CDR3nt: TGTGCCAGCAGCCAAGAAGCGGGAGGGGGATACGAGCAGTACTTC

j_gene: TRBJ2-3
v_gene: TRBV5-4
d_gene: TRBD1
abundance: .
CDR3aa: CASSLEGTGGADTQYF
CDR3nt: TGTGCCAGCAGCTTGGAGGGGACAGGGGGTGCAGATACGCAGTATTTT

j_gene: TRBJ2-7
v_gene: TRBV19
d_gene: TRBD2
abundance: few
CDR3aa: CASSIGLAGLSYEQYF
CDR3nt: TGTGCCAGTAGTATCGGACTAGCGGGGCTCTCCTACGAGCAGTACTTC

j_gene: TRBJ1-2
v_gene: TRBV5-1
d_gene: .
abundance: .
CDR3aa: CASSFEGAYGNTF
CDR3nt: TGCGCCAGCAGCTTTGAAGGGGCCTATGGCAACACCTTC

j_gene: TRBJ2-3
v_gene: TRBV5-1
d_gene: .
abundance: .
CDR3aa: CASSDDRGLTDTQYF
CDR3nt: TGCGCCAGCAGCGACGACCGGGGCCTCACAGATACGCAGTATTTT

j_gene: TRBJ1-3
v_gene: TRBV27
d_gene: TRBD1
abundance: .
CDR3aa: CASSQNRQGAGNTIYF
CDR3nt: TGTGCCAGCAGCCAGAACCGACAGGGGGCTGGAAACACCATATATTTT

j_gene: TRBJ2-7
v_gene: TRBV27
d_gene: TRBD2
abundance: large
CDR3aa: CASSLTSGMGEQYF
CDR3nt: TGTGCCAGCAGTTTAACTAGCGGGATGGGCGAGCAGTACTTC

j_gene: TRBJ2-1
v_gene: TRBV19
d_gene: TRBD2
abundance: .
CDR3aa: CASSIRLAGLTYNEQFF
CDR3nt: TGTGCCAGTAGTATAAGACTAGCGGGATTAACCTACAATGAGCAGTTCTTC

j_gene: TRBJ1-2
v_gene: TRBV9
d_gene: .
abundance: .
CDR3aa: CASSVGGEGGVGYTF
CDR3nt: TGTGCCAGCAGCGTAGGAGGCGAGGGGGGGGTTGGCTACACCTTC

j_gene: TRBJ2-1
v_gene: TRBV5-6
d_gene: .
abundance: .
CDR3aa: CASSSWRAGYNEQFF
CDR3nt: TGTGCCAGCAGCTCCTGGAGGGCGGGCTACAATGAGCAGTTCTTC

j_gene: TRBJ2-1
v_gene: TRBV7-2
d_gene: TRBD2
abundance: .
CDR3aa: CASSLGGGNEQFF
CDR3nt: TGTGCCAGCAGCTTAGGCGGGGGCAATGAGCAGTTCTTC

j_gene: TRBJ2-5
v_gene: TRBV2
d_gene: .
abundance: .
CDR3aa: CASRYLEETQYF
CDR3nt: TGTGCCAGCAGGTATCTTGAGGAGACCCAGTACTTC

j_gene: TRBJ2-7
v_gene: TRBV14
d_gene: TRBD1
abundance: .
CDR3aa: CASSQNPGQGPYEQYF
CDR3nt: TGTGCCAGCAGCCAAAACCCGGGACAGGGTCCCTACGAGCAGTACTTC

j_gene: TRBJ2-1
v_gene: TRBV11-3
d_gene: TRBD2
abundance: .
CDR3aa: CASSLEGGGSYNEQFF
CDR3nt: TGTGCCAGCAGCTTAGAGGGGGGAGGGTCCTACAATGAGCAGTTCTTC

j_gene: TRBJ1-1
v_gene: TRBV7-9
d_gene: .
abundance: .
CDR3aa: CASSFPPRAMNTEAFF
CDR3nt: TGTGCCAGCAGCTTCCCACCGAGGGCCATGAACACTGAAGCTTTCTTT

j_gene: TRBJ2-1
v_gene: TRBV10-3
d_gene: TRBD2
abundance: few
CDR3aa: CATFTPGLAGGTSYNEQFF
CDR3nt: TGTGCCACCTTCACTCCGGGACTAGCGGGAGGGACCTCCTACAATGAGCAGTTCTTC

j_gene: TRBJ1-2
v_gene: TRBV5-4
d_gene: .
abundance: once
CDR3aa: CASSLGGQIYGYTF
CDR3nt: TGTGCCAGCAGCTTGGGAGGGCAGATCTATGGCTACACCTTC

j_gene: TRBJ2-7
v_gene: TRBV30
d_gene: .
abundance: .
CDR3aa: CACEQGSGYEQYF
CDR3nt: TGTGCCTGCGAACAGGGTTCCGGATACGAGCAGTACTTC

j_gene: TRBJ2-4
v_gene: TRBV19
d_gene: TRBD1
abundance: .
CDR3aa: CASSIGQGAVKNIQYF
CDR3nt: TGTGCCAGTAGTATTGGACAGGGGGCAGTCAAAAACATTCAGTACTTC

j_gene: TRBJ2-1
v_gene: TRBV5-8
d_gene: TRBD2
abundance: .
CDR3aa: CASSFASDTSGRVYEQFF
CDR3nt: TGTGCCAGCAGCTTTGCATCAGATACTAGCGGGAGGGTTTATGAGCAGTTCTTC

j_gene: TRBJ2-7
v_gene: TRBV30
d_gene: TRBD2
abundance: .
CDR3aa: CAWRLAGGYEQYF
CDR3nt: TGTGCCTGGAGACTAGCGGGAGGCTACGAGCAGTACTTC

j_gene: TRBJ2-3
v_gene: TRBV2
d_gene: TRBD2
abundance: .
CDR3aa: CASSHASGRAGTDTQYF
CDR3nt: TGTGCCAGCAGTCATGCTAGCGGGAGGGCTGGCACAGATACGCAGTATTTT

j_gene: TRBJ2-1
v_gene: TRBV27
d_gene: TRBD2
abundance: .
CDR3aa: CASTVSGGGRGEQFF
CDR3nt: TGTGCCAGCACCGTTAGCGGGGGCGGGCGGGGTGAGCAGTTCTTC

j_gene: TRBJ2-1
v_gene: TRBV7-6
d_gene: .
abundance: medium-sized
CDR3aa: CASSPLDNEQFF
CDR3nt: TGTGCCAGCAGCCCTCTTGACAATGAGCAGTTCTTC

j_gene: TRBJ2-5
v_gene: TRBV28
d_gene: .
abundance: .
CDR3aa: CASKWGVATEETQYF
CDR3nt: TGTGCCAGCAAATGGGGGGTGGCGACCGAAGAGACCCAGTACTTC

j_gene: TRBJ1-2
v_gene: TRBV7-9
d_gene: .
abundance: .
CDR3aa: CASSPTGGDGYTF
CDR3nt: TGTGCCAGCAGCCCGACCGGGGGGGATGGCTACACCTTC

j_gene: TRBJ1-1
v_gene: TRBV27
d_gene: .
abundance: .
CDR3aa: CASSPGRVAEAFF
CDR3nt: TGTGCCAGCAGTCCCGGTAGGGTCGCTGAAGCTTTCTTT

j_gene: TRBJ1-2
v_gene: TRBV5-6
d_gene: .
abundance: few
CDR3aa: CASSSQTDTNYGYTF
CDR3nt: TGTGCCAGCAGCTCCCAGACTGACACTAACTATGGCTACACCTTC

j_gene: TRBJ1-4
v_gene: TRBV27
d_gene: .
abundance: .
CDR3aa: CASSLGPGNIEKLFF
CDR3nt: TGTGCCAGCAGTTTAGGTCCCGGGAATATTGAAAAACTGTTTTTT

j_gene: TRBJ2-7
v_gene: TRBV2
d_gene: .
abundance: few
CDR3aa: CASMDIASSYEQYF
CDR3nt: TGTGCCAGCATGGATATCGCTAGCTCCTACGAGCAGTACTTC

j_gene: TRBJ2-7
v_gene: TRBV29-1
d_gene: .
abundance: .
CDR3aa: CSVERTIPGQPSYEQYF
CDR3nt: TGCAGCGTTGAAAGGACCATTCCGGGACAACCCTCCTACGAGCAGTACTTC

j_gene: TRBJ1-1
v_gene: TRBV6-6
d_gene: .
abundance: .
CDR3aa: CASSYNTNTEAFF
CDR3nt: TGTGCCAGCAGTTACAACACGAACACTGAAGCTTTCTTT

j_gene: TRBJ2-1
v_gene: TRBV7-3
d_gene: TRBD2
abundance: .
CDR3aa: CASSPSGSYYNEQFF
CDR3nt: TGTGCCAGCAGCCCCAGCGGGAGCTACTACAATGAGCAGTTCTTC

j_gene: TRBJ2-5
v_gene: TRBV29-1
d_gene: TRBD2
abundance: .
CDR3aa: CSVPGRLAEPPWETQYF
CDR3nt: TGCAGCGTCCCCGGCCGCCTAGCGGAACCCCCGTGGGAGACCCAGTACTTC

j_gene: TRBJ2-7
v_gene: TRBV21-1
d_gene: .
abundance: .
CDR3aa: CASSTGLAGEPSEQYF
CDR3nt: TGTGCCAGCAGCACGGGACTAGCGGGAGAACCGAGCGAGCAGTACTTC

j_gene: TRBJ2-7
v_gene: TRBV6-6
d_gene: TRBD2
abundance: once
CDR3aa: CASRYIAGQVVDEQYF
CDR3nt: TGTGCCAGCAGGTATATAGCGGGCCAAGTCGTGGACGAGCAGTACTTC

j_gene: TRBJ1-4
v_gene: TRBV11-3
d_gene: .
abundance: once
CDR3aa: CASNLPWGARTWTNEKLFF
CDR3nt: TGTGCCAGCAACCTCCCGTGGGGGGCTAGGACCTGGACTAATGAAAAACTGTTTTTT

j_gene: TRBJ2-5
v_gene: TRBV27
d_gene: TRBD1
abundance: .
CDR3aa: CASSDGSRGLQETQYF
CDR3nt: TGTGCCAGCAGTGACGGTTCCAGGGGGCTACAAGAGACCCAGTACTTC

j_gene: TRBJ1-1
v_gene: TRBV2
d_gene: .
abundance: .
CDR3aa: CASSEDTGQTFF
CDR3nt: TGTGCCAGCAGTGAAGATACAGGGCAGACTTTCTTT

j_gene: TRBJ2-1
v_gene: TRBV5-4
d_gene: .
abundance: .
CDR3aa: CASSLDVGSGEQFF
CDR3nt: TGTGCCAGCAGCTTGGATGTAGGGTCGGGTGAGCAGTTCTTC

j_gene: TRBJ1-1
v_gene: TRBV9
d_gene: TRBD1
abundance: .
CDR3aa: CASSPGTGWTEAFF
CDR3nt: TGTGCCAGCAGCCCCGGGACAGGGTGGACTGAAGCTTTCTTT

j_gene: TRBJ2-7
v_gene: TRBV9
d_gene: TRBD1
abundance: few
CDR3aa: CASSATGTAKYEQYF
CDR3nt: TGTGCCAGCAGCGCAACCGGGACAGCCAAGTACGAGCAGTACTTC

j_gene: TRBJ2-5
v_gene: TRBV2
d_gene: .
abundance: .
CDR3aa: CASSEWIGTYQETQYF
CDR3nt: TGTGCCAGCAGTGAATGGATAGGGACGTACCAAGAGACCCAGTACTTC